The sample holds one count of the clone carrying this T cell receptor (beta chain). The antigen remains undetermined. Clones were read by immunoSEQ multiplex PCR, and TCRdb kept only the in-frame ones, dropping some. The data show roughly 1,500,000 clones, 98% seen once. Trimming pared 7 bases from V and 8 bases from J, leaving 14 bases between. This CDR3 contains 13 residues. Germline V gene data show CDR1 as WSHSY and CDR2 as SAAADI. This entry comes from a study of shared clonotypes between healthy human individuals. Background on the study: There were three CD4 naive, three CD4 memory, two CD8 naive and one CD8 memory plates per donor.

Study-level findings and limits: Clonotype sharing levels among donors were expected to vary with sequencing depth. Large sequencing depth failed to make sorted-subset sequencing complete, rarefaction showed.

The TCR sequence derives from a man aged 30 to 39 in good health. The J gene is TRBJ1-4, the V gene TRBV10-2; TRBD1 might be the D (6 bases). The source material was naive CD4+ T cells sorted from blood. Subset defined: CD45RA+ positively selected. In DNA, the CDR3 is TGCGCCAGCACTCGGCAGGGGCGGGAAAAACTGTTTTTT. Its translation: CASTRQGREKLFF.